These 5 T cell receptor beta chains were all obtained from the same sample, sequenced in a study of blood T cells in healthy people across ages. Primers used in a second PCR of roughly 6 to 11 cycles were a sample-barcoded 5' primer and a J-beta primer mix. Each CDR3 protein is one row after TCRdb ran MiXCR on the 5' RACE reads. The sample includes over a million distinct CDR3 sequences, approximately 42% of them seen just once. The sequenced material came from blood. The receptors come from a young woman in good health.

This chain joins TRBV20-1 and TRBJ1-4, with D possibly TRBD1 on 5 matching bases. This CDR3 has 12 residues. Per the germline V gene, CDR1 is DFQATT and CDR2 is SNEGSKA (reference sequence). Between the trimmed V and J ends, which lost 5 bases and 7 bases, there was a span of 11 bases. The CDR3 loop reads CSAPGTAEKLFF. CDR3 sequence (DNA): TGCAGTGCTCCCGGGACTGCTGAAAAACTGTTTTTT.

This clonotype showed up many times. The V call is TRBV20-1, the J call TRBJ2-1; D is unresolved. Trimming removed 3 bases at V and 7 bases at J, with 7 bases between. Germline V gene sequence: CDR1 DFQATT, CDR2 SNEGSKA (reference sequence). The CDR3 extends over 11 amino acids. CDR3 sequence: CSARNSNEQFF. CDR3 DNA sequence: TGCAGTGCTAGGAACTCTAATGAGCAGTTCTTC.

Only a few counts were recorded for this clonotype. This rearrangement joins TRBV10-3 to TRBJ2-5; TRBD2 agrees at 7 bases. The CDR3 runs to 14 residues. V shed 3 bases, J shed 5 bases, and the junction held 6 bases outside the gene matches. Germline V gene lookup returns CDR1 ENHRY and CDR2 SYGVKD. The CDR3 spells CAISDVFGGETQYF. CDR3 DNA sequence: TGTGCCATCAGTGATGTTTTCGGGGGGGAGACCCAGTACTTC.

The V gene is TRBV7-2, the J gene TRBJ2-7, with no clear D. This CDR3 has 11 amino acids. Trimming shortened V by 3 bases and J by 6 bases, and 6 bases separated the two germline ends. Looked up from germline, CDR1 is SGHTA and CDR2 is FQGNSA. CDR3 sequence: CASSFEIEQYF. DNA for the CDR3: TGTGCCAGCAGCTTTGAGATCGAGCAGTACTTC.

This chain links TRBV20-1 with TRBJ2-7; the match to TRBD2 covers 11 bases. Per the germline V gene, CDR1 is DFQATT and CDR2 is SNEGSKA (reference sequence). Trimming cost V 4 bases and J 6 bases; bases outside gene matches: 8. There are 14 residues in the CDR3. CDR3 sequence reads: CSATKTSGATEQYF. In DNA form, the CDR3 reads TGCAGTGCTACAAAGACTAGCGGGGCGACCGAGCAGTACTTC.